This T cell receptor beta chain was documented in a study of cytomegalovirus exposure and HLA in healthy donors. The study's findings and limits: The classifier, whose performance was assessed in both the original and validation cohorts, reportedly diagnosed cytomegalovirus status with high specificity and sensitivity. Productive status was seen about 90% or about 30% of the time for most TCR beta V segments in an earlier analysis. Owing to their indistinguishability, certain V segments, notably TRBV6-2 and TRBV6-3, were excluded.

The germline gives CDR1 SGHDT, CDR2 YYEEEE. V lost 4 bases and J lost 10, with 18 bases in between. The CDR3 totals 14 residues. It was with 60 Vbeta and 13 Jbeta primers that the PCR ran. As handled by the study authors: Later reanalysis found 75 million to 95 million unique TCR beta chains, around 10 million of them shared. Clones were read by immunoSEQ multiplex PCR, and TCRdb kept only the in-frame ones, dropping some. V and J calls and clone size are those listed in that table; D and trimming were worked out from the DNA. The sample includes 100,000 to 150,000 clones, about 80% of them seen just once. This clone has just one count. Its antigen is currently unknown.

The chain uses TRBV5-6 and TRBJ2-1, with D possibly TRBD1 on 7 matching bases. The specimen was PBMCs. This receptor was identified in a woman in her 50s in good health and CMV-seronegative. The CDR3 protein is CASSPDRAGYEQFF. CDR3 DNA: TGTGCCAGCAGCCCCGACAGGGCGGGATACGAGCAGTTCTTC.